These 3 T cell receptor beta chains were sequenced from one sample in a study of identical twins. TCRdb redid the calling of the 5' RACE reads with MiXCR, one entry per CDR3 protein. The sample consists of roughly 500,000 distinct CDR3 sequences, less than 25% of them appearing once. These data were likewise used in another study, on T cells expressing NK-cell markers.

Sequences were obtained from CD4+ T cells sorted from blood. These receptors originate from a young woman in good health.

This clonotype was recorded a few times. CDR3 sequence reads: CASSLSGGGFEQFF. DNA for the CDR3: TGTGCCAGCAGTTTAAGCGGGGGGGGCTTTGAGCAGTTCTTC. The rearrangement links TRBV12-3 or TRBV12-4 to TRBJ2-1; TRBD2 agrees at 10 bases. This CDR3 has 14 amino acids. V lost 2 bases to trimming and J lost 9 bases; unmatched junction nucleotides: 4.

The genes are TRBV20-1 and TRBJ1-2, with D uncertain. Germline CDR1 is DFQATT and CDR2 is SNEGSKA (reference sequence). V lost 0 bases, J lost 8 bases, and 13 bases lay in between. This CDR3 contains 13 residues. The CDR3: CSARDGREGGYTF. The DNA for the CDR3 is TGCAGTGCTAGAGATGGCCGAGAGGGAGGCTACACCTTC.

This clonotype was counted at least ten times. This chain joins TRBV5-1 and TRBJ1-1, with 7 nucleotides matching TRBD1. The CDR3 is 14 residues long. CDR1 and CDR2 from the germline V gene are SGHRS and YFSETQ. The trim removed 2 bases at V and 5 bases at J, leaving 6 bases unmatched. Here the CDR3 DNA reads TGCGCCAGCAGCTTACTGACAGGGAGTACTGAAGCTTTCTTT. Residues: CASSLLTGSTEAFF.